The T cell receptor (beta chain) under discussion was sequenced for a study of blood T cell repertoires in COVID-19. Some clones are missing from TCRdb's copy, which holds only in-frame ones; the method was immunoSEQ multiplex PCR. The sample lists 310,000 or so clones, roughly 92% occurring once. Trimming cost V 4 bases and J 7 bases, with 22 bases left between them. The V gene's germline CDR1 is SQVTM and CDR2 ANQGSEA. The CDR3 runs to 15 residues. This receptor was obtained from a woman in her twenties or thirties with COVID-19, enrolled during active disease. Sequenced sample: peripheral blood. The chain employs TRBV29-1 and TRBJ1-2; D may be TRBD1 (5 bases). CDR3 sequence (DNA): TGCAGCGTTGTAGGCCAGGGCGCCCCTAGGGTTGGCTACACCTTC. Translating it yields CSVVGQGAPRVGYTF.